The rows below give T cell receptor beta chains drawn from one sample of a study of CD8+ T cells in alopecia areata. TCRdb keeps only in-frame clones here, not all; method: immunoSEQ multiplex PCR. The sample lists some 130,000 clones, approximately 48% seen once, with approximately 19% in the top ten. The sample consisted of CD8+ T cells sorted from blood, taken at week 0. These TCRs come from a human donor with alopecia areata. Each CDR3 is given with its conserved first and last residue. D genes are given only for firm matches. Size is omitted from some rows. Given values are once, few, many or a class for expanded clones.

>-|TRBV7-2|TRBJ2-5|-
CASSQDRGGEETQYF
TGTGCCAGCAGCCAAGATAGAGGAGGGGAAGAGACCCAGTACTTC
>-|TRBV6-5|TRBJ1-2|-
CASSYNQGNGYTF
TGTGCCAGCAGTTACAACCAGGGTAACGGCTACACCTTC
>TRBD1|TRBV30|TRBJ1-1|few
CAWNRGTEAFF
TGTGCCTGGAACAGGGGCACTGAAGCTTTCTTT
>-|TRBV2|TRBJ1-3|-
CASSRLISGNTIYF
TGTGCCAGCAGCAGACTTATCTCTGGAAACACCATATATTTT
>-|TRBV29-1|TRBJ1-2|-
CSADSNYGYTF
TGCAGCGCCGACAGTAACTATGGCTACACCTTC
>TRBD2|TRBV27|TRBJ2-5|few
CASSPIAGLTQETQYF
TGTGCCAGCAGTCCCATAGCGGGGTTAACCCAAGAGACCCAGTACTTC
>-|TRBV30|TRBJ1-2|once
CAWSTGVGYTF
TGTGCCTGGAGTACAGGCGTAGGCTACACCTTC
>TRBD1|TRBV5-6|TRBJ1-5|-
CASSFLGQGGGQPQHF
TGTGCCAGCAGCTTCCTGGGACAGGGGGGCGGCCAGCCCCAGCATTTT
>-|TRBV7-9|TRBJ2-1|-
CASSLVRDYNEQFF
TGTGCCAGCAGCTTAGTCAGGGACTACAATGAGCAGTTCTTC
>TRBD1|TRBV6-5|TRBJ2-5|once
CASSSWDSKETQYF
TGTGCCAGCAGTTCCTGGGACAGTAAGGAGACCCAGTACTTC
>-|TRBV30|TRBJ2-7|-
CAWSVSRADAYEQYF
TGTGCCTGGAGTGTAAGCAGGGCCGATGCCTACGAGCAGTACTTC
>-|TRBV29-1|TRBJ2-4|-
CSAGENIQYF
TGCAGCGCGGGAGAGAACATTCAGTACTTC